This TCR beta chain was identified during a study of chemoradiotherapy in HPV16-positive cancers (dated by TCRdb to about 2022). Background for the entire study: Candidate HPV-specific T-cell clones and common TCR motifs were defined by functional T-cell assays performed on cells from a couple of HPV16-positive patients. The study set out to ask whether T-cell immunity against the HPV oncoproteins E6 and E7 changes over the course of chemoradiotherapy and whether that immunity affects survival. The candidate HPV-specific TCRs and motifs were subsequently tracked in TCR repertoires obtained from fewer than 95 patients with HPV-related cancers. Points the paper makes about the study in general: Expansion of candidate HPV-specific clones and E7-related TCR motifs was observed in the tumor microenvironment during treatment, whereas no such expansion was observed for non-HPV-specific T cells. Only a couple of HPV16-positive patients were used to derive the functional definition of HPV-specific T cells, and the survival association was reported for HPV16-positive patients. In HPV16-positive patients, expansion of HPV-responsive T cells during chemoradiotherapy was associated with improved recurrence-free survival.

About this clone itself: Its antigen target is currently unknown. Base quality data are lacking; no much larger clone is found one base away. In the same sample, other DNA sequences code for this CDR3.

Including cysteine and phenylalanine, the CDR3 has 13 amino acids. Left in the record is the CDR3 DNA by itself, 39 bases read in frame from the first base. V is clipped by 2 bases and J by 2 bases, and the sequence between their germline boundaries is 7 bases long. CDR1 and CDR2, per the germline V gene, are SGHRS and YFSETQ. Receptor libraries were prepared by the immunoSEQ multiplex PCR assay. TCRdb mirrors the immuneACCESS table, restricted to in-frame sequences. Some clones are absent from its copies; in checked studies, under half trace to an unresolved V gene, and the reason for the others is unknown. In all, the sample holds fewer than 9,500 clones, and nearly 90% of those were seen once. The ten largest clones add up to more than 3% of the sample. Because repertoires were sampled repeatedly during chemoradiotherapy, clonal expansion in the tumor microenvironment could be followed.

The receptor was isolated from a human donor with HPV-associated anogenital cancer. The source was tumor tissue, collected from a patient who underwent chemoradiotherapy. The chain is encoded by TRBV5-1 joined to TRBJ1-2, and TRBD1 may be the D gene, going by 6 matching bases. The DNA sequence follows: TGCGCCAGCAGCTTACAGGGAAACTATGGCTACACCTTC. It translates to CASSLQGNYGYTF.